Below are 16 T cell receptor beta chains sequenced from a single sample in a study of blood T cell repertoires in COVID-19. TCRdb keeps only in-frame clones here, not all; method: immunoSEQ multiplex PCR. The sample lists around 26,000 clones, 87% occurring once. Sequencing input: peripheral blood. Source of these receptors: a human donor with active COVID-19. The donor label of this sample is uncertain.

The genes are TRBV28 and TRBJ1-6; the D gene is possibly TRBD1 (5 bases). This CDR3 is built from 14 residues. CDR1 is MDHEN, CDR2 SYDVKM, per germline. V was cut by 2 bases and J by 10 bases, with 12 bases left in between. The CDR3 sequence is CASSLRHTGSPLHF. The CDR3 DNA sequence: TGTGCCAGCAGTTTAAGGCACACAGGATCACCCCTCCACTTT.

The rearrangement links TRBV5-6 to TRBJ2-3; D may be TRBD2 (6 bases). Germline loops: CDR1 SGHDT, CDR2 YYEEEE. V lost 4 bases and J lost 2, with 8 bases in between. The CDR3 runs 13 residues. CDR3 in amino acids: CASSPGVTDTQYF. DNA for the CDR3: TGTGCCAGCAGCCCGGGGGTCACAGATACGCAGTATTTT.

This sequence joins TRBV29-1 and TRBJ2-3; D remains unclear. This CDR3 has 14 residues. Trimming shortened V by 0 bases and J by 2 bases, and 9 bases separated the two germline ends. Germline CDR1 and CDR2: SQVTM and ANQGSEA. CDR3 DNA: TGCAGCGTTGAAGATGAAACTAACACAGATACGCAGTATTTT. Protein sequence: CSVEDETNTDTQYF.

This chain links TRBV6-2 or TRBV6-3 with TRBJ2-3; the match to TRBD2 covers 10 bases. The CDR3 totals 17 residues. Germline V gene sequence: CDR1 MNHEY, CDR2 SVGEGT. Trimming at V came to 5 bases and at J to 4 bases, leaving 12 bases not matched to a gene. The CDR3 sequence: CASSPLVLAGLADTQYF. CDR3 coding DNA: TGTGCCAGCAGTCCCCTCGTACTAGCGGGGTTAGCAGATACGCAGTATTTT.

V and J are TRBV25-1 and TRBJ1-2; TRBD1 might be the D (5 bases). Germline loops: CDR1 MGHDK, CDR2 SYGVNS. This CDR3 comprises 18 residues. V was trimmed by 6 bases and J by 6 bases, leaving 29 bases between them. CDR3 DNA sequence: TGTGCCAGCAGCGTCCTGATGGGTTCAGGGTCGGTTAGTGATGGCTACACCTTC. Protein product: CASSVLMGSGSVSDGYTF.

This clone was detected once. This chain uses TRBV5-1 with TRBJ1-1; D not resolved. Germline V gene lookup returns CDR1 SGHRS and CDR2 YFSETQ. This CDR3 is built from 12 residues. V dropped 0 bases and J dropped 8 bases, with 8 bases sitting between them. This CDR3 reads CASSLVGVEAFF. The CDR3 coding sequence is TGCGCCAGCAGCTTGGTGGGCGTGGAAGCTTTCTTT.

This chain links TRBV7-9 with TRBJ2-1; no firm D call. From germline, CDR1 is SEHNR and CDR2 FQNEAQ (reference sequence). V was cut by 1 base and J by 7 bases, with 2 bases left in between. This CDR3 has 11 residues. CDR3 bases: TGTGCCAGCAGCTTAGTAAATGAGCAGTTCTTC. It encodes CASSLVNEQFF.

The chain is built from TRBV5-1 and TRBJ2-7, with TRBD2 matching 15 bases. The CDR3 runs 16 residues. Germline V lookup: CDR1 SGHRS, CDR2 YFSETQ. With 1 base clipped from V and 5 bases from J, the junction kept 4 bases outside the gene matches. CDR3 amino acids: CASSLSGTSGRNEQYF. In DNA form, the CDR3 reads TGCGCCAGCAGCTTGTCCGGGACTAGCGGGAGGAACGAGCAGTACTTC.

The CDR3 DNA reads as TGTGCCAGCAGTAGCTCGGGACAGGTCTATGGCTACACCTTC. This sequence encodes CASSSSGQVYGYTF. This chain uses TRBV28 with TRBJ1-2; 8 bases fit TRBD1. The germline V gene has CDR1 MDHEN and CDR2 SYDVKM. The CDR3 is 14 amino acids. V dropped 5 bases and J dropped 4; count of bases not matched to a gene: 6.

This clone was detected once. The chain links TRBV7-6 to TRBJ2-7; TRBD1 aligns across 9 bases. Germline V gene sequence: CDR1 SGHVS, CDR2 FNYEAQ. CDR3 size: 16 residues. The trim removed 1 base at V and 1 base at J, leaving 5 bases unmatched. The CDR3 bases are TGTGCCAGCAGCTTAGTTCGGGGACAGGGATCCTACGAGCAGTACTTC. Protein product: CASSLVRGQGSYEQYF.

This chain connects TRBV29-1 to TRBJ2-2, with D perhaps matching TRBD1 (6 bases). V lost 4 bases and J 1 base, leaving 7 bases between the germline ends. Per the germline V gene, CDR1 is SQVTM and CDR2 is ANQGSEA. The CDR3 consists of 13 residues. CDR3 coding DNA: TGCAGCGTTGCGGACAGGAACACCGGGGAGCTGTTTTTT. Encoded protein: CSVADRNTGELFF.

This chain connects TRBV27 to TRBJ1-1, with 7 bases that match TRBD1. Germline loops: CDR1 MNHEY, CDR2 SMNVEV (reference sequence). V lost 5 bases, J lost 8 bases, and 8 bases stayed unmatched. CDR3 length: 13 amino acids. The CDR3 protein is CASSPGTELEAFF. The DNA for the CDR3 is TGTGCCAGCAGTCCCGGGACAGAGCTAGAAGCTTTCTTT.

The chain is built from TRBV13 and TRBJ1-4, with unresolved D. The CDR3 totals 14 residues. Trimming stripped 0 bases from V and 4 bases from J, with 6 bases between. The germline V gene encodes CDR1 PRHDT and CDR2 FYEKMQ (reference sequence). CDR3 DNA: TGTGCCAGCAGCTTAGGACAGATTAATGAAAAACTGTTTTTT. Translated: CASSLGQINEKLFF.

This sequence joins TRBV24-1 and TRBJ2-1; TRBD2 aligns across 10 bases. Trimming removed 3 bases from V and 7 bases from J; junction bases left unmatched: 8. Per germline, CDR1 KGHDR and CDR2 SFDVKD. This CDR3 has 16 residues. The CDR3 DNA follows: TGTGCCACCAGTGATCCGATAGCGGGAGGAGATAATGAGCAGTTCTTC. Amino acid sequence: CATSDPIAGGDNEQFF.

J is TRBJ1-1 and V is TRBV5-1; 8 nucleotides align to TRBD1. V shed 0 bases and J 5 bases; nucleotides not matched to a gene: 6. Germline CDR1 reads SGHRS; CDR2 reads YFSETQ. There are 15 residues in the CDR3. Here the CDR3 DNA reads TGCGCCAGCAGCTTGGAAAGGACAGGGATGACTGAAGCTTTCTTT. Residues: CASSLERTGMTEAFF.

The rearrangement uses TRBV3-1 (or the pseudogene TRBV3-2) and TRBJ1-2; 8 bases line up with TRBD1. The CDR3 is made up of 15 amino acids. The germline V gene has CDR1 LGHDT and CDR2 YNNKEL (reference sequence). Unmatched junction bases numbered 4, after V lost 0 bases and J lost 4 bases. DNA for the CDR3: TGTGCCAGCAGCCAAGACACGACAGGGGCCTATGGCTACACCTTC. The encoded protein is CASSQDTTGAYGYTF.